There are a few counts of the clone carrying this T cell receptor beta chain. Assay used: immunoSEQ multiplex PCR; TCRdb lists only in-frame clones, some missing. The table shows about 1 million clones, with around 75% occurring only once. This record belongs to a study of shared clonotypes between healthy human individuals. The sequencing input was memory CD4+ T cells sorted from blood. Noted subset: CD45RA-negative fraction. The source of this sequence is a man younger than 35 in good health.

The CDR3 bases are TGTGCCAGCAGCTCCTCTGGACTAGCGGGACACACCGGGGAGCTGTTTTTT. Amino acids: CASSSSGLAGHTGELFF. The chain links TRBV11-3 to TRBJ2-2, with 12 bases fitting TRBD2. The germline CDR1 and CDR2 sequences are SGHNT and YENEEA. J gave up 3 bases and V 4 bases, and 6 bases lay outside the gene matches. The CDR3 sequence is 17 residues long.